Below are 20 T cell receptor beta chains sequenced from a single sample in a study of blood T cell repertoires in COVID-19. Clones were read by immunoSEQ multiplex PCR, and TCRdb kept only the in-frame ones, dropping some. The sample holds more than 100,000 clones, 80% to 90% seen once. The sequencing sample was made of peripheral blood. Receptor source: a woman aged 55-70 years with acute or convalescent COVID-19.

The chain recombines TRBV19 with TRBJ2-3, with D perhaps matching TRBD2 (5 bases). This CDR3 is built from 16 residues. Germline V gene sequence: CDR1 LNHDA, CDR2 SQIVND (reference sequence). V lost 3 bases and J 0 bases, leaving 13 bases between the germline ends. The CDR3 DNA follows: TGTGCCAGTAGTATTATTCGCGGGTCTAGCACAGATACGCAGTATTTT. It encodes CASSIIRGSSTDTQYF.

This clone came up once. CDR3 sequence reads: CASRTGTYGYTF. CDR3 DNA: TGTGCCAGCAGAACAGGGACCTATGGCTACACCTTC. The chain joins TRBV27 to TRBJ1-2; D is perhaps TRBD1 (6 bases). The CDR3 runs 12 residues. Germline assignment: CDR1 MNHEY and CDR2 SMNVEV (reference sequence). V lost 6 bases to trimming and J lost 4 bases, with 9 bases between them.

The rearrangement uses TRBV18 and TRBJ2-1, with 8 bases lining up with TRBD2. V dropped 2 bases and J dropped 5; count of bases not matched to a gene: 5. This CDR3 is built from 15 residues. Per germline, CDR1 KGHSH and CDR2 LQKENI. For the CDR3, the DNA is TGTGCCAGCTCACCATCTTCACTAGCGGACAATGAGCAGTTCTTC. This encodes CASSPSSLADNEQFF.

The V and J genes are TRBV2 and TRBJ2-3; TRBD2 matches at 7 bases. The ends lost 4 bases at V and 0 bases at J; junction bases unmatched: 13. Per germline, CDR1 SNHLY and CDR2 FYNNEI. This CDR3 contains 18 residues. CDR3 sequence: CASSAPLGDYSSTDTQYF. In DNA, the CDR3 is TGTGCCAGCAGTGCCCCACTCGGGGACTACTCTAGCACAGATACGCAGTATTTT.

V and J are TRBV18 and TRBJ1-2; D ambiguous. Germline CDR1 KGHSH, CDR2 LQKENI. The CDR3 contains 13 residues. V lost 2 bases, J lost 7 bases, and 11 bases lay in between. CDR3 in amino acids: CASSPTEGGGYTF. The CDR3 DNA is TGTGCCAGCTCACCAACCGAGGGTGGTGGCTACACCTTC. Full variable domain (outside the CDR3, taken from reference TRBV18 and TRBJ1-2): NAGVMQNPRHLVRRRGQEARLRCSPMKGHSHVYWYRQLPEEGLKFMVYLQKENIIDESGMPKERFSAEFPKEGPSILRIQQVVRGDSAAYFCASSPTEGGGYTFGSGTRLTVV.

This chain links TRBV18 with TRBJ2-3; TRBD2 aligns across 9 bases. V dropped 8 bases and J dropped 0; count of bases not matched to a gene: 9. The CDR3 sequence is 16 residues long. Germline V CDR1 and CDR2: KGHSH, LQKENI. CDR3 nucleotide sequence: TGTGCCAGCGGAATAGCGGGAGCCCCTAGCACAGATACGCAGTATTTT. It yields the protein CASGIAGAPSTDTQYF.

The chain recombines TRBV4-2 with TRBJ2-7, with a tentative D call TRBD2 (5 bases). The germline V and J ends were trimmed by 3 bases and 0 bases, with 9 bases remaining between them. This CDR3 is built from 14 residues. Looked up from germline, CDR1 is LGHNA and CDR2 is YNFKEQ. This CDR3 reads CASSQVTSSYEQYF. The DNA of the CDR3 is TGTGCCAGCAGCCAGGTAACTAGCTCCTACGAGCAGTACTTC.

This chain connects TRBV24-1 to TRBJ1-1, with 7 bases aligning to TRBD1. CDR3 length equals 14 residues. V gave up 4 bases and J gave up 1 base; unmatched junction bases: 2. Germline V gene data show CDR1 as KGHDR and CDR2 as SFDVKD. This chain's CDR3 is CATSEGTENTEAFF. The CDR3 nucleotides read TGTGCCACCAGTGAGGGGACAGAGAACACTGAAGCTTTCTTT.

CDR3 amino acids: CASSQTATNEKLFF. CDR3 nucleotides: TGCGCCAGCAGCCAAACAGCAACTAATGAAAAACTGTTTTTT. The J gene is TRBJ1-4, the V gene TRBV4-1; D ambiguous. This CDR3 spans 14 amino acids. V was cut by 2 bases and J by 0 bases, with 4 bases left in between. In germline, CDR1 is MGHRA, CDR2 YSYEKL.

This clone was seen a few times. A read error may produce the germline difference seen at one junction end. The CDR3 is CASIDRGNPVGHF. CDR3 bases: TGTGCCAGCATTGACAGGGGGAACCCAGTCGGCCACTTC. The chain has TRBV5-4 and TRBJ1-2; TRBD1 aligns across 9 bases. Germline V CDR1 and CDR2: SGHNT, YYREEE (reference sequence). The length of the CDR3 is 13 residues.

The chain uses TRBV15 and TRBJ2-1; perhaps TRBD1 as D (6 bases). The CDR3 covers 14 residues. CDR1 LNHNV and CDR2 YYDKDF come from the germline V gene (reference sequence). Deletions cut 3 bases from V and 5 bases from J, with 11 bases between. The CDR3 coding sequence is TGTGCCACCAGCAGCGGGACACCTAACAATGAGCAGTTCTTC. Its protein is CATSSGTPNNEQFF. Full variable domain (missing parts from reference TRBV15 and TRBJ2-1): DAMVIQNPRYQVTQFGKPVTLSCSQTLNHNVMYWYQQKSSQAPKLLFHYYDKDFNNEADTPDNFQSRRPNTSFCFLDIRSPGLGDTAMYLCATSSGTPNNEQFFGPGTRLTVL.

This rearrangement joins TRBV9 to TRBJ2-1, with D unresolved. Per germline, CDR1 SGDLS and CDR2 YYNGEE. This CDR3 spans 15 amino acids. Trimming cost V 4 bases and J 4 bases, with 15 bases left between them. The CDR3 loop is CASSPGASAYNEQFF. The CDR3 DNA reads TGTGCCAGCAGCCCCGGAGCTTCCGCTTACAATGAGCAGTTCTTC.

The chain links TRBV4-1 to TRBJ1-6, with 8 bases aligning to TRBD1. Per the germline V gene, CDR1 is MGHRA and CDR2 is YSYEKL. This CDR3 has 15 amino acids. The junction had 3 bases not matched to a gene; V was cut back by 2 bases and J by 6 bases. CDR3 bases: TGCGCCAGCAGCCAATTAGACAGGGGTAATTCACCCCTCCACTTT. As protein: CASSQLDRGNSPLHF.

CDR3 amino acids: CASSQDDRATQPQHF. CDR3 DNA: TGCGCCAGCAGCCAAGATGACAGGGCAACTCAGCCCCAGCATTTT. The chain couples TRBV4-1 to TRBJ1-5; 7 bases are a match to TRBD1. The junction had 5 bases not matched to a gene; V was cut back by 0 bases and J by 6 bases. This CDR3 comprises 15 residues. Germline CDR1 is MGHRA and CDR2 is YSYEKL.

The CDR3 is CASSLTGSYEQYF. CDR3 DNA sequence: TGTGCCAGCAGTTTAACAGGCTCCTACGAGCAGTACTTC. V and J are TRBV27 and TRBJ2-7, with a possible D match to TRBD1 (5 bases). Germline CDR1 is MNHEY and CDR2 is SMNVEV (reference sequence). V was trimmed by 2 bases and J by 0 bases, leaving 5 bases between them. The CDR3 spans 13 residues.

This clone turned up a few times. The V and J genes are TRBV27 and TRBJ2-1, with 7 bases identical to TRBD2. Trimming removed 1 base from V and 7 bases from J; junction bases left unmatched: 13. The length of the CDR3 is 17 residues. CDR1 and CDR2 from the germline V gene are MNHEY and SMNVEV (reference sequence). DNA for the CDR3: TGTGCCAGCAGTTTATTTGTTATTGGCGGGAGAGGGAATGAGCAGTTCTTC. Protein: CASSLFVIGGRGNEQFF.

This chain joins TRBV30 and TRBJ2-2; 8 nucleotides align to TRBD2. V trimming: 3 bases; J trimming: 7 bases; junction bases outside the gene matches: 7. CDR1 is GTSNPN, CDR2 SVGIG, per germline (reference sequence). The CDR3 is 14 amino acids. CDR3 DNA sequence: TGTGCCTGGAGGGCGGGGGGCGCGAACGGGGAGCTGTTTTTT. This sequence encodes CAWRAGGANGELFF.

This clone occurred once. The gene calls are TRBV7-3 and TRBJ2-1; the match to TRBD2 covers 12 bases. Germline CDR1 reads SGHTA; CDR2 reads FQGTGA. V shed 5 bases and J 6 bases; nucleotides not matched to a gene: 14. This CDR3 region has 18 residues. The CDR3 sequence: CASSLSSGRARRSNEQFF. In DNA, the CDR3 is TGTGCCAGCAGCCTCTCTAGCGGGAGGGCCCGACGGAGCAATGAGCAGTTCTTC.

V usage is TRBV29-1 and J usage is TRBJ2-2; D perhaps matches TRBD2 (6 bases). CDR3 length: 13 amino acids. CDR1 SQVTM and CDR2 ANQGSEA come from the germline V gene. V was clipped by 6 bases and J by 4 bases, with 12 bases between them. The CDR3 DNA is TGCAGCGTGACGGAAGCGGGCACCGGGGAGCTGTTTTTT. Translated, it gives CSVTEAGTGELFF.

This clone has just one count. The chain joins TRBV7-9 to TRBJ2-7; 7 bases agree with TRBD2. Losses at the gene ends were 4 bases for V and 7 bases for J; bases not matched to a gene: 13. The length of the CDR3 is 15 residues. Germline values: CDR1 SEHNR, CDR2 FQNEAQ (reference sequence). Written as DNA, the CDR3 is TGTGCCAGCAGCTCCCGGGACTATAGCAGCGGGGAGCAGTACGTC. Translating gives CASSSRDYSSGEQYV.